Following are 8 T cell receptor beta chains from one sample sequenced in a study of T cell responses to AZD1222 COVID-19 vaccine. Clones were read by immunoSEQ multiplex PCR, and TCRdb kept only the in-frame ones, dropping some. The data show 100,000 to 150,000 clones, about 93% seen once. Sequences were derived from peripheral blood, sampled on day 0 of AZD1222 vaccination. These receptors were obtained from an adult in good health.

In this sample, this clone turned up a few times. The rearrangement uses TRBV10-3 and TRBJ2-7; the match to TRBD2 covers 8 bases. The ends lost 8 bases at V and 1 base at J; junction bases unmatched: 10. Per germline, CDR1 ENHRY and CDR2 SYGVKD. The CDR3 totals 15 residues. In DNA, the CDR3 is TGTGCCATCCTTCCCCGGGAGGGCCGGTCCTACGAGCAGTACTTC. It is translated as CAILPREGRSYEQYF.

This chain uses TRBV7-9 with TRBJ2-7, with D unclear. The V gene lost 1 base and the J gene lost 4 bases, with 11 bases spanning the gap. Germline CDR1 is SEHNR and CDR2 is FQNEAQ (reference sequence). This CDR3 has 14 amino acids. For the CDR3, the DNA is TGTGCCAGCAGCTTAGATGGGGTGACTTACGAGCAGTACTTC. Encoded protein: CASSLDGVTYEQYF.

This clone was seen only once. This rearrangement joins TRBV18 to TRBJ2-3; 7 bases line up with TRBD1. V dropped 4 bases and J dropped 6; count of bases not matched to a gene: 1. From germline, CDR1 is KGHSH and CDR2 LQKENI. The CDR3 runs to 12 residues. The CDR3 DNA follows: TGTGCCAGCTCACTGGACAGGGATACGCAGTATTTT. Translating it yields CASSLDRDTQYF.

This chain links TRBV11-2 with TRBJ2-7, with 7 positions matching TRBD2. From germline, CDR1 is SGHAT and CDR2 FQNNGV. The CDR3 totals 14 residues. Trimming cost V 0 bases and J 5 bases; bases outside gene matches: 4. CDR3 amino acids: CASSLEVREDEQYF. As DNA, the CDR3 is TGTGCCAGCAGCTTAGAGGTTCGGGAGGACGAGCAGTACTTC.

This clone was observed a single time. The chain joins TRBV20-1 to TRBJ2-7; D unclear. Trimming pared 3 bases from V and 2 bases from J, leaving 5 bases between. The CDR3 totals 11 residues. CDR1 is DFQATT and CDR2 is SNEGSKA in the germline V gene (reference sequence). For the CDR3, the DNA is TGCAGTGCTAGTCCCGCCTACGAGCAGTACTTC. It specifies CSASPAYEQYF.

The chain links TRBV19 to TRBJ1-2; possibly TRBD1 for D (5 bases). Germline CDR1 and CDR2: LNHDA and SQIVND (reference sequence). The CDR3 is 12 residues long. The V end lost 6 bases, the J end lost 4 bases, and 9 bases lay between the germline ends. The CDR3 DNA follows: TGTGCCAGTAGAGACAGTCCCTATGGCTACACCTTC. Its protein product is CASRDSPYGYTF. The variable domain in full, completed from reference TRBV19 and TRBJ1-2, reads DGGITQSPKYLFRKEGQNVTLSCEQNLNHDAMYWYRQDPGQGLRLIYYSQIVNDFQKGDIAEGYSVSREKKESFPLTVTSAQKNPTAFYLCASRDSPYGYTFGSGTRLTVV.

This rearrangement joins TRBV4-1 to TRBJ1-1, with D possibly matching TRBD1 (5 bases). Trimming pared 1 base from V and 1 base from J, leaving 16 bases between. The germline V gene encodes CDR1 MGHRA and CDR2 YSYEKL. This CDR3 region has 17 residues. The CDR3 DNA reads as TGCGCCAGCAGCCAAGGGAGGTATGACGGGGGGAACACTGAAGCTTTCTTT. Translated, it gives CASSQGRYDGGNTEAFF.

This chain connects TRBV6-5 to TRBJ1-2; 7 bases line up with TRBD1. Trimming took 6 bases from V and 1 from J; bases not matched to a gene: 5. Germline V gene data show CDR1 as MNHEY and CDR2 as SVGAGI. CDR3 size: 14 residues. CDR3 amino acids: CASSRQGNNYGYTF. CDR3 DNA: TGTGCCAGCAGCCGACAGGGCAATAACTATGGCTACACCTTC.